The 12 T cell receptor beta chains below come from one sample, sequenced in a study of tumor-infiltrating lymphocytes in localized non-small cell lung cancer. This table comes from immunoSEQ multiplex PCR, and its TCRdb copy is limited to in-frame clones, with some not included. This table holds around 17,000 clones, over 75% found once. Sequenced input: lung tumor tissue. The receptors were gathered from a human donor with non-small cell lung cancer.

This clone was counted only a few times. CDR3 residues: CASSPRYGQVNTEAFF. The CDR3 nucleotides are TGTGCCAGCAGCCCAAGATATGGACAGGTGAACACTGAAGCTTTCTTT. This chain joins TRBV7-9 and TRBJ1-1; TRBD1 matches 7 bases. This CDR3 is 16 amino acids long. Germline CDR1 SEHNR, CDR2 FQNEAQ (reference sequence). Losses at the gene ends were 5 bases for V and 0 bases for J; bases not matched to a gene: 9.

The rearrangement links TRBV2 to TRBJ1-2; D uncertain. The V gene's germline CDR1 is SNHLY and CDR2 FYNNEI. The ends were cut back, 8 bases at V and 1 base at J, with 8 bases in the middle. The CDR3 runs 12 residues. DNA for the CDR3: TGTGCCAGCTCCCGGGATAACTATGGCTACACCTTC. As protein: CASSRDNYGYTF.

V is TRBV9 and J is TRBJ2-2; 15 nucleotides match TRBD2. Unmatched junction bases numbered 4, after V lost 5 bases and J lost 2 bases. Germline CDR1 SGDLS, CDR2 YYNGEE. CDR3 length: 17 residues. The CDR3 reads CASRGLAGGQNTGELFF. The DNA for the CDR3 is TGTGCCAGCAGGGGACTAGCGGGAGGCCAAAACACCGGGGAGCTGTTTTTT.

J is TRBJ2-3 and V is TRBV6-1, with TRBD2 matching over 10 bases. The junction had 6 bases not matched to a gene; V was cut back by 4 bases and J by 5 bases. Germline CDR1 MNHNS, CDR2 SASEGT. CDR3 size: 15 residues. Here the CDR3 DNA reads TGTGCCAGCAGTGGCCCTAGCGGGAGTCAAGATACGCAGTATTTT. Its translation: CASSGPSGSQDTQYF.

This chain joins TRBV2 and TRBJ1-5; D is ambiguous. The CDR3 has 14 amino acids. Germline V gives CDR1 SNHLY, CDR2 FYNNEI. The germline V and J ends were trimmed by 4 bases and 5 bases, with 12 bases remaining between them. The CDR3 region has the DNA TGTGCCAGCAGTGTGAACAGAGCACATCAGCCCCAGCATTTT. Protein sequence: CASSVNRAHQPQHF.

The chain joins TRBV7-9 to TRBJ2-1; TRBD2 matches 8 bases. V lost 4 bases to trimming and J lost 8 bases; unmatched junction nucleotides: 10. CDR1 SEHNR and CDR2 FQNEAQ come from the germline V gene (reference sequence). The CDR3 spans 15 residues. The CDR3 DNA is TGTGCCAGCAGCTCAAGCGGGGGAGGGTTATATGAGCAGTTCTTC. This translates into CASSSSGGGLYEQFF.

The CDR3 sequence is CASSESQGAFYEQYF. The CDR3, as DNA: TGTGCCAGCAGTGAATCACAGGGGGCATTCTACGAGCAGTACTTC. The chain uses TRBV6-1 and TRBJ2-7; 9 bases map to TRBD1. Germline lookup yields CDR1 MNHNS and CDR2 SASEGT. V lost 2 bases and J lost 3; bases outside the gene matches: 5. The CDR3 runs to 15 residues.

This chain links TRBV9 with TRBJ2-7, with D possibly TRBD1 on 5 matching bases. With 0 bases removed from V and 1 base from J, the gap between germline ends came to 8 bases. The CDR3 runs to 14 residues. Germline CDR1 SGDLS, CDR2 YYNGEE. CDR3 sequence: CASSVERTSYEQYF. For the CDR3, the DNA is TGTGCCAGCAGCGTAGAACGGACATCCTACGAGCAGTACTTC.

The chain joins TRBV7-2 to TRBJ2-5, with 10 bases lining up with TRBD2. V shed 3 bases and J 0 bases; nucleotides not matched to a gene: 1. This CDR3 has 15 amino acids. CDR1 is SGHTA and CDR2 is FQGNSA in the germline V gene. The CDR3 reads CASSLTSGYQETQYF. For the CDR3, the DNA is TGTGCCAGCAGCTTGACTAGCGGGTACCAAGAGACCCAGTACTTC.

This chain uses TRBV7-3 with TRBJ2-3, with 8 nucleotides matching TRBD2. Germline loops: CDR1 SGHTA, CDR2 FQGTGA. The length of the CDR3 is 15 residues. Germline trimming cut 1 base from V and 4 bases from J; bases unmatched to any gene: 4. The CDR3 DNA reads TGTGCCAGCAGCTTAATTGCGGGGGGCCCAGATACGCAGTATTTT. Translated: CASSLIAGGPDTQYF.

This rearrangement joins TRBV19 to TRBJ1-5; possibly TRBD1 for D (6 bases). V was shortened by 3 bases and J by 0 bases, with 15 bases between the two germline ends. This CDR3 region has 17 residues. Germline CDR1 is LNHDA and CDR2 is SQIVND (reference sequence). CDR3 DNA: TGTGCCAGTAGTATTTCCTGGACAGCCTATAGCAATCAGCCCCAGCATTTT. Translating gives CASSISWTAYSNQPQHF.

The chain recombines TRBV19 with TRBJ1-5; tentatively, D is TRBD1 (6 bases). The CDR3 is made up of 13 amino acids. Trimming took off 6 bases at V and 4 bases at J, with 10 bases between the two ends. Germline V CDR1 and CDR2: LNHDA, SQIVND (reference sequence). The CDR3, as DNA: TGTGCCAGTAGGCGAGACAGGAATCAGCCCCAGCATTTT. Translated: CASRRDRNQPQHF.